This T cell receptor beta chain is drawn from a study of T cell repertoires in cytomegalovirus infection. Whole-study context: CMV infection and matching HLA type were both indicated by public TCR beta signatures.

Concerning this clonotype: Antigen specificity is unknown.

TCRdb re-derived calls from the reads in MiXCR, one entry per CDR3 protein. The sample gives roughly 500,000 distinct CDR3 sequences, under 45% of which show up once; around 45% is in the top ten. Trimming cost V 3 bases and J 2 bases; bases outside gene matches: 11. This CDR3 contains 19 residues. Germline V gene sequence: CDR1 SGHTA, CDR2 FQGNSA. The chain couples TRBV7-2 to TRBJ2-7, with TRBD2 identical over 15 bases. The sequencing here drew on cultured PBMCs, taken from culture after CMV antigen stimulation. The sequence was collected from a human donor in good health (CMV status not recorded). Some clones in this sample may be carry-over from other donors' samples. The CDR3 spells CASSFSGTSGRLPPYEQYF. The CDR3 DNA reads TGTGCCAGCAGCTTCTCCGGGACTAGCGGGAGGTTACCCCCCTACGAGCAGTACTTC.